These 25 T cell receptor beta chains share one sample of origin, sequenced in a study of T cell repertoires in cytomegalovirus infection. One entry per CDR3 protein results from TCRdb running MiXCR on the reads. The sample has some 800,000 distinct CDR3 sequences, about 31% seen once; the top ten hold 9.5% to 15%. What these receptors recognize is not known. Sequenced material: cultured CD8+ T cells from PBMCs, taken from culture after CMV antigen stimulation. The receptors were gathered from a human donor in good health (CMV status not recorded). Some clones in this sample may be carry-over from other donors' samples.

This clonotype appeared a few times. This chain joins TRBV7-6 and TRBJ2-5; 10 bases map to TRBD2. The germline V gene has CDR1 SGHVS and CDR2 FNYEAQ. Germline trimming cut 5 bases from V and 6 bases from J; bases unmatched to any gene: 9. The CDR3 sequence is 15 residues long. The CDR3 sequence is CASSLSGGTEKTQYF. In DNA, the CDR3 is TGTGCCAGCAGCCTTAGCGGGGGGACAGAGAAGACCCAGTACTTC.

The chain has TRBV6-2 or TRBV6-3 and TRBJ2-3, with D unresolved. Trimming took off 2 bases at V and 4 bases at J, with 16 bases between the two ends. Germline CDR1 is MNHEY and CDR2 is SVGEGT. This CDR3 spans 16 amino acids. The CDR3 sequence: CASSYVPALSPDTQYF. CDR3 bases: TGTGCCAGCAGTTACGTTCCCGCCTTAAGCCCAGATACGCAGTATTTT.

The table lists this clonotype with a few counts. The gene calls are TRBV19 and TRBJ2-1, with 8 bases lining up with TRBD1. V was pared by 7 bases and J by 2 bases, with 4 bases of the junction left unmatched. The CDR3 consists of 14 residues. Germline loops: CDR1 LNHDA, CDR2 SQIVND (reference sequence). The CDR3 loop is CASMDRDPYNEQFF. CDR3 DNA: TGTGCCAGTATGGACAGGGATCCCTACAATGAGCAGTTCTTC.

This clonotype was recorded many times. The rearrangement joins TRBV7-6 to TRBJ2-3; 11 nucleotides line up with TRBD2. The CDR3 loop spans 17 amino acids. From germline, CDR1 is SGHVS and CDR2 FNYEAQ. J gave up 2 bases and V 3 bases, and 7 bases lay outside the gene matches. The CDR3 sequence is CASSFFLAGGPTDTQYF. The DNA for the CDR3 is TGTGCCAGCAGCTTTTTTCTAGCGGGGGGACCCACAGATACGCAGTATTTT.

This clonotype has more than one count but fewer than ten. CDR3 sequence reads: CASSSRAVGEQYV. As DNA, the CDR3 is TGTGCCAGCAGTTCTCGTGCTGTAGGGGAGCAGTACGTC. J is TRBJ2-7 and V is TRBV28; the D is unclear. Looked up from germline, CDR1 is MDHEN and CDR2 is SYDVKM. The CDR3 sequence is 13 residues long. V was clipped by 4 bases and J by 7 bases, with 14 bases between them.

This clonotype was observed a handful of times. The J gene is TRBJ1-3, the V gene TRBV29-1, with D maybe TRBD1 (6 bases). Trimming cost V 6 bases and J 0 bases, with 9 bases left between them. Germline V gene sequence: CDR1 SQVTM, CDR2 ANQGSEA. CDR3 size: 13 residues. In nucleotides, the CDR3 is TGCAGCGTACAGGGCGGCTCTGGAAACACCATATATTTT. Translation gives CSVQGGSGNTIYF. The whole variable domain, remainder taken from reference TRBV29-1 and TRBJ1-3, is SAVISQKPSRDICQRGTSLTIQCQVDSQVTMMFWYRQQPGQSLTLIATANQGSEATYESGFVIDKFPISRPNLTFSTLTVSNMSPEDSSIYLCSVQGGSGNTIYFGEGSWLTVV.

This clonotype was recorded a few times. The genes are TRBV7-9 and TRBJ2-7; 10 bases map to TRBD1. CDR3 length equals 15 residues. Per the germline V gene, CDR1 is SEHNR and CDR2 is FQNEAQ (reference sequence). After removal of 5 bases from V and 5 bases from J, the junction contained 9 bases not matched to a gene. CDR3 DNA sequence: TGTGCCAGCAGCCCCCCCGGGACAGGGGTCAACGAGCAGTACTTC. The encoded protein is CASSPPGTGVNEQYF.

The J gene is TRBJ1-2, the V gene TRBV14; 9 bases line up with TRBD1. CDR1 is SGHDN, CDR2 FVKESK, per germline. There are 14 residues in the CDR3. V lost 3 bases to trimming and J lost 6 bases; unmatched junction nucleotides: 5. CDR3 protein: CASSQPGQGHGYTF. The CDR3 nucleotides read TGTGCCAGCAGCCAGCCGGGACAGGGACATGGCTACACCTTC.

The rearrangement uses TRBV6-5 and TRBJ2-3, with D uncertain. Germline CDR1 and CDR2: MNHEY and SVGAGI. The CDR3 has 13 amino acids. V lost 5 bases and J lost 2, with 8 bases in between. CDR3 residues: CASSVHDTDTQYF. CDR3 nucleotide sequence: TGTGCCAGCAGTGTCCACGACACAGATACGCAGTATTTT.

At least ten counts were recorded for this clonotype. The chain uses TRBV6-5 and TRBJ1-1; D unclear. The CDR3 totals 13 residues. With 0 bases removed from V and 3 bases from J, the gap between germline ends came to 5 bases. Germline V gene sequence: CDR1 MNHEY, CDR2 SVGAGI. The CDR3 loop is CASSYSGYTEAFF. CDR3 in DNA: TGTGCCAGCAGTTACTCGGGGTACACTGAAGCTTTCTTT.

This rearrangement joins TRBV12-5 to TRBJ2-1; no reliable D call. The CDR3 runs 19 residues. Germline V CDR1 and CDR2: LGHNT, FRNRAP. V shed 3 bases and J shed 4 bases, with 25 bases lying between them. Written as DNA, the CDR3 is TGTGCTAGTGGTTTTTCCCCCCGATCAGGTACCGGACCTTACAATGAGCAGTTCTTC. Protein product: CASGFSPRSGTGPYNEQFF.

This clonotype was observed a few times. V usage is TRBV7-6 and J usage is TRBJ1-3, with 10 bases matching TRBD1. The CDR3 length is 16 residues. Losses at the gene ends were 0 bases for V and 4 bases for J; bases not matched to a gene: 3. Germline loops: CDR1 SGHVS, CDR2 FNYEAQ. CDR3 residues: CASSLAGTGAGNTIYF. The CDR3 DNA reads as TGTGCCAGCAGCTTAGCCGGGACAGGGGCCGGAAACACCATATATTTT.

The rearrangement links TRBV4-3 to TRBJ2-2; either TRBD1 or TRBD2 may supply D (5 bases each). Germline lookup yields CDR1 LGHNA and CDR2 YSLEER. Trimming removed 1 base at V and 3 bases at J, with 12 bases between. The CDR3 is 16 amino acids. This CDR3 is CASSQVTAVYTGELFF. CDR3 DNA sequence: TGCGCCAGCAGCCAAGTGACAGCGGTTTACACCGGGGAGCTGTTTTTT.

This chain links TRBV19 with TRBJ1-2, with D unclear. V lost 3 bases, J lost 5 bases, and 16 bases lay in between. This CDR3 comprises 15 residues. The V gene's germline CDR1 is LNHDA and CDR2 SQIVND (reference sequence). The CDR3 coding sequence is TGTGCCAGTAGTATCCGCGAAGCCCATCCGTATGGCTACACCTTC. It codes for CASSIREAHPYGYTF. Based on the CDR3 plus reference TRBV19 and TRBJ1-2, the full variable domain is DGGITQSPKYLFRKEGQNVTLSCEQNLNHDAMYWYRQDPGQGLRLIYYSQIVNDFQKGDIAEGYSVSREKKESFPLTVTSAQKNPTAFYLCASSIREAHPYGYTFGSGTRLTVV.

This clonotype was recorded many times. V and J are TRBV2 and TRBJ1-2; TRBD1 matches 7 bases. V lost 10 bases, J lost 4 bases, and 3 bases stayed unmatched. The CDR3 runs 11 residues. Germline CDR1 is SNHLY and CDR2 is FYNNEI. CDR3 amino acids: CATRGFYGYTF. The CDR3, as DNA: TGTGCCACCAGGGGGTTCTATGGCTACACCTTC.

The rearrangement uses TRBV12-5 and TRBJ1-5, with 9 bases that match TRBD1. V lost 4 bases to trimming and J lost 3 bases; unmatched junction nucleotides: 10. The CDR3 sequence is 17 residues long. CDR1 LGHNT and CDR2 FRNRAP come from the germline V gene. The CDR3 nucleotides read TGTGCTAGTGGTTGGGCCACAGACAGGGGGTACAATCAGCCCCAGCATTTT. Translation gives CASGWATDRGYNQPQHF.

This clonotype was recorded many times. This chain uses TRBV7-2 with TRBJ1-4; D gene unclear. This CDR3 has 15 amino acids. Deletions cut 4 bases from V and 2 bases from J, with 11 bases between. Germline assignment: CDR1 SGHTA and CDR2 FQGNSA. The CDR3, as DNA: TGTGCCAGCAGCTCTTCGGCAGGCACTAATGAAAAACTGTTTTTT. Translation gives CASSSSAGTNEKLFF. Filled out from reference TRBV7-2 and TRBJ1-4, the complete variable domain reads GAGVSQSPSNKVTEKGKDVELRCDPISGHTALYWYRQSLGQGLEFLIYFQGNSAPDKSGLPSDRFSAERTGGSVSTLTIQRTQQEDSAVYLCASSSSAGTNEKLFFGSGTQLSVL.

As concerns this clonotype: A much bigger clone sits one base away, suggesting this may be a read error. This is likely a read error, given that the CDR3 carries no conserved phenylalanine or tryptophan at its end. V gene TRBV7-6 combines with J gene TRBJ1-1; the D is unclear. CDR1 SGHVS and CDR2 FNYEAQ come from the germline V gene. The CDR3 is made up of 14 amino acids. Trimming removed 1 base from V and 0 bases from J, with 6 bases in between. CDR3 sequence (DNA): TGTGCCAGCAGCTTAGGGTCTCTGAACACTGAAGCTTTCCTT. As protein: CASSLGSLNTEAFL.

This clonotype was observed at least ten times. V gene TRBV15 combines with J gene TRBJ2-7, with unresolved D. V lost 1 base, J lost 2 bases, and 12 bases lay in between. The CDR3 spans 15 residues. Germline V gene sequence: CDR1 LNHNV, CDR2 YYDKDF (reference sequence). CDR3 amino acids: CATSRVNGLTYEQYV. The CDR3 DNA sequence: TGTGCCACCAGCAGAGTAAACGGGTTAACCTACGAGCAGTACGTC.

V is TRBV4-1 and J is TRBJ1-5, with D possibly matching TRBD1 (5 bases). The CDR3 has 15 residues. CDR1 and CDR2 (germline): MGHRA, YSYEKL. The V gene lost 1 base and the J gene lost 2 bases, with 9 bases spanning the gap. The CDR3 spells CASSQVVTGNQPQHF. CDR3 in DNA: TGCGCCAGCAGCCAAGTAGTGACAGGCAATCAGCCCCAGCATTTT.

The chain links TRBV4-1 to TRBJ2-2; 9 bases align to TRBD1. The CDR3 runs to 15 residues. V lost 4 bases, J lost 8 bases, and 8 bases stayed unmatched. Germline CDR1 is MGHRA and CDR2 is YSYEKL. The CDR3 is CASSLWTGDSGELFF. The CDR3 bases are TGCGCCAGCAGCCTCTGGACAGGGGACTCGGGGGAGCTGTTTTTT.

The genes are TRBV6-1 and TRBJ2-3, with 9 bases lining up with TRBD1. CDR1 is MNHNS, CDR2 SASEGT, per germline. The CDR3 is 14 amino acids. Trimming took 6 bases from V and 6 from J; bases not matched to a gene: 7. CDR3 nucleotides: TGTGCCAGCAGCCGGACAGGGGTTAGGGATACGCAGTATTTT. Its translation is CASSRTGVRDTQYF.

Of note for this clonotype: A much larger clone lies one base from this, so it may be a read error. The chain uses TRBV7-8 and TRBJ1-2, with D uncertain. The CDR3 loop spans 13 amino acids. The V end lost 3 bases, the J end lost 6 bases, and 11 bases lay between the germline ends. CDR1 and CDR2 (germline): SGHVS, FQNEAQ. The CDR3 DNA reads TGTGCCAGCAGCTTTAGTGGGCTAGATGGCTACACCTTC. Its protein is CASSFSGLDGYTF.

This clonotype was counted between two and nine times. This chain joins TRBV6-2 or TRBV6-3 and TRBJ2-1; the D gene is possibly TRBD2 (6 bases). Germline loops: CDR1 MNHEY, CDR2 SVGEGT. Trimming shortened V by 2 bases and J by 6 bases, and 11 bases separated the two germline ends. The CDR3 runs to 14 residues. The CDR3 DNA sequence: TGTGCCAGCAGTTACGGGGGGTACGGCAATGAGCAGTTCTTC. Its translation is CASSYGGYGNEQFF.

The chain uses TRBV7-4 and TRBJ2-1; tentatively, D is TRBD2 (5 bases). Per germline, CDR1 SGHVT and CDR2 SQSDAQ. This CDR3 has 20 residues. V was cut by 0 bases and J by 3 bases, with 24 bases left in between. This CDR3 reads CASSLASPESPGFNYNEQFF. CDR3 nucleotide sequence: TGTGCCAGCAGCTTAGCTTCTCCGGAATCGCCGGGATTTAACTACAATGAGCAGTTCTTC.